These 31 T cell receptor beta chains were all obtained from the same sample, sequenced in a study of response to subunit inactivated influenza vaccine. TCRdb fed the RT-PCR reads into MiXCR, producing one record per CDR3 protein. The sample has a few hundred thousand distinct CDR3 sequences; just over 20% are singletons. This specimen was PBMCs from blood, taken less than 22 months after vaccination. The origin of the receptors is a man aged 45-69 years who received an inactivated influenza vaccine.

This clonotype was counted only a few times. The chain employs TRBV7-2 and TRBJ1-2; 12 bases match TRBD1. Germline lookup yields CDR1 SGHTA and CDR2 FQGNSA. Losses at the gene ends were 0 bases for V and 8 bases for J; bases not matched to a gene: 4. The CDR3 covers 15 residues. This CDR3 is CASSLAGQGAQGYTF. In DNA form, the CDR3 reads TGTGCCAGCAGCTTAGCGGGACAGGGGGCGCAAGGCTACACCTTC.

This chain joins TRBV3-1 and TRBJ1-1; tentative D call: TRBD1 (5 bases). CDR3 length: 15 amino acids. V was cut by 1 base and J by 1 base, with 10 bases left in between. CDR1 is LGHDT, CDR2 YNNKEL, per germline (reference sequence). In DNA, the CDR3 is TGTGCCAGCAGCCAAGGGGCAACAGGGAACACTGAAGCTTTCTTT. Translating it yields CASSQGATGNTEAFF. Variable domain in full (rest from reference TRBV3-1 and TRBJ1-1): DTAVSQTPKYLVTQMGNDKSIKCEQNLGHDTMYWYKQDSKKFLKIMFSYNNKELIINETVPNRFSPKSPDKAHLNLHINSLELGDSAVYFCASSQGATGNTEAFFGQGTRLTVV.

The sample holds a few counts of this clonotype. The chain is built from TRBV6-1 and TRBJ2-5; 7 bases are shared with TRBD1. J gave up 4 bases and V 5 bases, and 7 bases lay outside the gene matches. Germline V gives CDR1 MNHNS, CDR2 SASEGT. The CDR3 runs 14 residues. For the CDR3, the DNA is TGTGCCAGCAGTCCCTGGACAGGACCAGAGACCCAGTACTTC. Its protein is CASSPWTGPETQYF.

In this sample, this clonotype turned up a few times. CDR3 coding DNA: TGTGCCAGCAGCCTAAACAGGGGGCTGCAGCCCCAGCATTTT. This gives the protein CASSLNRGLQPQHF. V gene TRBV4-2 combines with J gene TRBJ1-5; TRBD1 matches at 9 bases. CDR1 is LGHNA, CDR2 YNFKEQ, per germline. CDR3 length: 14 amino acids. V lost 4 bases, J lost 7 bases, and 5 bases stayed unmatched.

V is TRBV20-1 and J is TRBJ1-1; no firm D call. V lost 0 bases and J 0 bases, leaving 8 bases between the germline ends. The CDR3 spans 14 residues. The germline CDR1 and CDR2 sequences are DFQATT and SNEGSKA (reference sequence). The CDR3 here is CSARDGNMNTEAFF. In DNA form, the CDR3 reads TGCAGTGCTAGAGATGGCAACATGAACACTGAAGCTTTCTTT.

This clonotype was observed a few times. The chain recombines TRBV6-2 or TRBV6-3 with TRBJ1-5; TRBD1 agrees at 8 bases. This CDR3 spans 14 amino acids. V shed 5 bases and J 4 bases; nucleotides not matched to a gene: 4. The germline gives CDR1 MNHEY, CDR2 SVGEGT. CDR3 nucleotides: TGTGCCAGCAGTCGACAGGGGCTAAATCAGCCCCAGCATTTT. Translated: CASSRQGLNQPQHF.

This clonotype was observed at least ten times. The chain carries TRBV3-1 and TRBJ1-1; D gene unclear. Between the trimmed V and J ends, which lost 7 bases and 2 bases, there was a span of 11 bases. Germline CDR1 is LGHDT and CDR2 is YNNKEL (reference sequence). The CDR3 contains 13 residues. The CDR3 sequence: CASTQRVNTEAFF. DNA of the CDR3: TGTGCCAGCACCCAGAGGGTTAACACTGAAGCTTTCTTT.

V usage is TRBV20-1 and J usage is TRBJ2-3, with TRBD2 as a possible D gene (6 bases). CDR3 length: 16 amino acids. Germline CDR1 DFQATT, CDR2 SNEGSKA (reference sequence). With 6 bases removed from V and 3 bases from J, the gap between germline ends came to 22 bases. CDR3 sequence: CSAITGLPDHTDTQYF. The CDR3 DNA sequence: TGCAGTGCGATCACGGGACTCCCGGACCATACAGATACGCAGTATTTT.

The chain links TRBV30 to TRBJ1-5; D is ambiguous. The CDR3 is 14 amino acids. Between the trimmed V and J ends, which lost 2 bases and 2 bases, there was a span of 10 bases. Germline V gene sequence: CDR1 GTSNPN, CDR2 SVGIG (reference sequence). CDR3 coding DNA: TGTGCCTGGAGTCAAACGGCGGGCAATCAGCCCCAGCATTTT. The encoded protein is CAWSQTAGNQPQHF.

This chain connects TRBV20-1 to TRBJ1-1; D unclear. The length of the CDR3 is 14 residues. Germline values: CDR1 DFQATT, CDR2 SNEGSKA (reference sequence). Deletions cut 1 base from V and 2 bases from J, with 11 bases between. The chain's CDR3 is CSARGWQRNTEAFF. CDR3 in DNA: TGCAGTGCTAGAGGTTGGCAGAGAAACACTGAAGCTTTCTTT.

This rearrangement joins TRBV4-2 to TRBJ2-7, with D possibly being TRBD1 (5 bases). Trimming left V 0 bases short and J 1 base short, with 13 bases between. The CDR3 runs to 16 residues. The germline gives CDR1 LGHNA, CDR2 YNFKEQ. CDR3 bases: TGTGCCAGCAGCCAAGAGCAGGACACCCTTTCCTACGAGCAGTACTTC. This sequence encodes CASSQEQDTLSYEQYF.

This clonotype came up many times. The J gene is TRBJ1-2, the V gene TRBV5-1, with 11 bases aligning to TRBD1. The germline gives CDR1 SGHRS, CDR2 YFSETQ. The J segment lost 4 bases and the V segment lost 4 bases, leaving 6 bases of the junction unmatched. The CDR3 contains 15 residues. The CDR3 DNA sequence: TGCGCCAGCAGCCCTTGGACAGGGGGCACCTATGGCTACACCTTC. It encodes CASSPWTGGTYGYTF.

This sequence joins TRBV19 and TRBJ1-6; the match to TRBD1 covers 7 bases. V shed 6 bases, J shed 10 bases, and the junction held 9 bases outside the gene matches. The germline gives CDR1 LNHDA, CDR2 SQIVND (reference sequence). The CDR3 runs 14 residues. The CDR3 spells CASSRLTGISPLHF. The CDR3 nucleotides are TGTGCCAGTAGCCGCTTGACAGGGATCTCACCCCTCCACTTT.

J is TRBJ1-5 and V is TRBV3-1; a weak D match, TRBD1 (5 bases). The germline V gene has CDR1 LGHDT and CDR2 YNNKEL (reference sequence). V was clipped by 0 bases and J by 7 bases, with 10 bases between them. The CDR3 covers 14 residues. The CDR3 sequence: CASSQDSSGQPQHF. CDR3 bases: TGTGCCAGCAGCCAAGACTCGTCAGGGCAGCCCCAGCATTTT.

This clonotype was recorded many times. J is TRBJ1-2 and V is TRBV15, with 8 bases fitting TRBD1. Germline CDR1 and CDR2: LNHNV and YYDKDF (reference sequence). This CDR3 spans 13 amino acids. V was clipped by 4 bases and J by 3 bases; unmatched bases: 1. In DNA form, the CDR3 reads TGTGCCACCAGCACAGGGGGCTACTATGGCTACACCTTC. It encodes CATSTGGYYGYTF.

V usage is TRBV3-1 and J usage is TRBJ1-6; maybe TRBD1 (5 bases). V was trimmed by 2 bases and J by 7 bases, leaving 9 bases between them. The CDR3 is made up of 14 amino acids. Germline V gene sequence: CDR1 LGHDT, CDR2 YNNKEL (reference sequence). In nucleotides, the CDR3 is TGTGCCAGCAGCCAAATAGGGGAAAATTCACCCCTCCACTTT. Translating gives CASSQIGENSPLHF.

The chain employs TRBV5-1 and TRBJ1-2, with 8 bases identical to TRBD1. This CDR3 has 14 amino acids. The germline CDR1 and CDR2 sequences are SGHRS and YFSETQ. J lost 5 bases, V lost 3 bases, and 6 bases had no gene match. CDR3 loop: CASSWRQGTYGYTF. The CDR3 nucleotides are TGCGCCAGCAGCTGGAGACAGGGGACGTATGGCTACACCTTC.

The chain joins TRBV5-1 to TRBJ1-1; maybe TRBD1 (5 bases). Germline V CDR1 and CDR2: SGHRS, YFSETQ. CDR3 length: 14 residues. Trimming shortened V by 8 bases and J by 1 base, and 15 bases separated the two germline ends. The CDR3 DNA reads as TGCGCCAGTGGGGCTTTGGACCGGAACACTGAAGCTTTCTTT. It translates to CASGALDRNTEAFF.

This clonotype was picked up a small number of times. The chain joins TRBV20-1 to TRBJ2-1, with TRBD2 matching 7 bases. Germline trimming cut 5 bases from V and 0 bases from J; bases unmatched to any gene: 7. The CDR3 is made up of 15 amino acids. From germline, CDR1 is DFQATT and CDR2 SNEGSKA (reference sequence). CDR3 protein: CSAFHSGSSYNEQFF. The CDR3 DNA sequence: TGCAGTGCTTTCCATAGCGGGTCCTCCTACAATGAGCAGTTCTTC.

This chain joins TRBV28 and TRBJ2-1, with a possible D match to TRBD2 (5 bases). Germline CDR1 reads MDHEN; CDR2 reads SYDVKM. The CDR3 totals 14 residues. V was shortened by 4 bases and J by 9 bases, with 16 bases between the two germline ends. The DNA of the CDR3 is TGTGCCAGCAGTTATGAGGGAGATGGGGTTGAGCAGTTCTTC. It is translated as CASSYEGDGVEQFF.

This clonotype has more than one count but fewer than ten. This rearrangement joins TRBV28 to TRBJ2-7, with D possibly being TRBD1 or TRBD2 (6 bases each). This CDR3 comprises 15 residues. Trimming took 7 bases from V and 3 from J, leaving 19 bases between them. CDR1 is MDHEN and CDR2 is SYDVKM in the germline V gene. CDR3 sequence (DNA): TGTGCCAGCACCTCCCCCGTGGGGGGCCGCTACGAGCAGTACTTC. Amino acids: CASTSPVGGRYEQYF.

This rearrangement joins TRBV4-2 to TRBJ2-2; unclear D gene. V shed 0 bases and J shed 1 base, with 9 bases lying between them. Germline V gene data show CDR1 as LGHNA and CDR2 as YNFKEQ. This CDR3 has 16 residues. The CDR3 reads CASSQDRSGNTGELFF. The CDR3 DNA reads as TGTGCCAGCAGCCAAGATCGGTCAGGGAACACCGGGGAGCTGTTTTTT.

In this sample, this clonotype turned up a few times. The CDR3 here is CASRTGPRTEAFF. The CDR3 bases are TGTGCCAGCAGAACGGGGCCTCGCACTGAAGCTTTCTTT. The chain recombines TRBV6-1 with TRBJ1-1, with a weak D call TRBD1 (5 bases). The CDR3 is made up of 13 amino acids. The germline CDR1 and CDR2 sequences are MNHNS and SASEGT. V dropped 6 bases and J dropped 4 bases, with 12 bases sitting between them.

This clonotype was counted between two and nine times. This rearrangement joins TRBV11-2 to TRBJ2-2, with D unclear. There are 14 residues in the CDR3. V was shortened by 6 bases and J by 0 bases, with 8 bases between the two germline ends. Looked up from germline, CDR1 is SGHAT and CDR2 is FQNNGV. The CDR3 loop is CASRTLSNTGELFF. The CDR3 DNA is TGTGCCAGCAGAACCTTATCGAACACCGGGGAGCTGTTTTTT.

This clonotype was detected only a few times. The chain recombines TRBV5-6 with TRBJ2-4, with D possibly being TRBD2 (7 bases). V shed 4 bases and J shed 3 bases, with 17 bases lying between them. CDR1 and CDR2 from the germline V gene are SGHDT and YYEEEE. The CDR3 loop spans 16 amino acids. The CDR3: CASSPIGGGGKNIQYF. CDR3 nucleotide sequence: TGTGCCAGCAGCCCTATTGGGGGAGGGGGCAAAAACATTCAGTACTTC. The variable domain in full, with the rest retrieved from reference TRBV5-6 and TRBJ2-4, is DAGVTQSPTHLIKTRGQQVTLRCSPKSGHDTVSWYQQALGQGPQFIFQYYEEEERQRGNFPDRFSGHQFPNYSSELNVNALLLGDSALYLCASSPIGGGGKNIQYFGAGTRLSVL.

The J gene is TRBJ1-2, the V gene TRBV29-1; D might be TRBD1 (5 bases). Trimming removed 3 bases from V and 4 bases from J, with 21 bases in between. In germline, CDR1 is SQVTM, CDR2 ANQGSEA. This CDR3 is 16 amino acids long. CDR3 protein: CSVDQQGSGELYGYTF. For the CDR3, the DNA is TGCAGCGTTGATCAGCAGGGTAGCGGGGAGCTCTATGGCTACACCTTC.

V gene TRBV29-1 combines with J gene TRBJ1-2; 8 nucleotides line up with TRBD1. Germline loops: CDR1 SQVTM, CDR2 ANQGSEA. Germline trimming cut 1 base from V and 6 bases from J; bases unmatched to any gene: 4. This CDR3 has 13 amino acids. CDR3 DNA: TGCAGCGTTGAAGGGACAGGGTTTAATGGCTACACCTTC. It is translated as CSVEGTGFNGYTF.

CDR3 protein: CASSGQGLETQYF. CDR3 bases: TGTGCCAGCAGTGGACAGGGTTTGGAGACCCAGTACTTC. The V gene is TRBV25-1, the J gene TRBJ2-5; 7 nucleotides line up with TRBD1. Germline assignment: CDR1 MGHDK and CDR2 SYGVNS. The junction had 4 bases not matched to a gene; V was cut back by 4 bases and J by 5 bases. This CDR3 is 13 amino acids long. Combining the CDR3 with reference TRBV25-1 and TRBJ2-5 gives the whole variable domain EADIYQTPRYLVIGTGKKITLECSQTMGHDKMYWYQQDPGMELHLIHYSYGVNSTEKGDLSSESTVSRIRTEHFPLTLESARPSHTSQYLCASSGQGLETQYFGPGTRLLVL.

J is TRBJ1-5 and V is TRBV19; no clear D. Germline V gives CDR1 LNHDA, CDR2 SQIVND (reference sequence). V was shortened by 6 bases and J by 7 bases, with 10 bases between the two germline ends. The CDR3 length is 12 residues. The CDR3 DNA sequence: TGTGCCAGTAGCGATGACATCCAGCCCCAGCATTTT. This sequence encodes CASSDDIQPQHF.

This clonotype was observed a handful of times. The chain recombines TRBV12-3 or TRBV12-4 with TRBJ2-3, with D possibly matching TRBD2 (6 bases). The CDR3 consists of 12 residues. V was shortened by 6 bases and J by 3 bases, with 7 bases between the two germline ends. This CDR3 reads CASSGTTDTQYF. DNA of the CDR3: TGTGCCAGCAGCGGGACTACAGATACGCAGTATTTT.

The V gene is TRBV24-1, the J gene TRBJ2-2, with D uncertain. Trimming took 4 bases from V and 4 from J, leaving 9 bases between them. Germline CDR1 is KGHDR and CDR2 is SFDVKD. The CDR3 covers 14 residues. CDR3: CATSEPWRTGELFF. DNA for the CDR3: TGTGCCACCAGTGAGCCTTGGCGCACCGGGGAGCTGTTTTTT.